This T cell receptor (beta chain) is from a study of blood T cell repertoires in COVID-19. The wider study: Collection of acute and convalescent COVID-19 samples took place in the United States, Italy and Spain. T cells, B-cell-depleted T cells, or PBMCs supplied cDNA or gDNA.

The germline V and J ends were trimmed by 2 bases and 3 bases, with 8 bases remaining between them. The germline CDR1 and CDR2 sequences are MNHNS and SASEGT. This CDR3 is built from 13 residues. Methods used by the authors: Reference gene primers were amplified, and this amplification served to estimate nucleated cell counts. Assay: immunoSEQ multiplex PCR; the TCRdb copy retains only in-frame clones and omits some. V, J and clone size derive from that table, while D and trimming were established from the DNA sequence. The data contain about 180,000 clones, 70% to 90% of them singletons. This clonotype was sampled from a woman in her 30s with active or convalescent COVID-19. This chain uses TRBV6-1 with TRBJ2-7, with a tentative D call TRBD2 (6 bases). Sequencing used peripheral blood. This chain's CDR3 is CASSEWGVYEQYF. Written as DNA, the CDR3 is TGTGCCAGCAGTGAATGGGGGGTCTACGAGCAGTACTTC.